The 7 T cell receptor beta chains reported below all come from one sample, sequenced in a study of response to subunit inactivated influenza vaccine. TCRdb called the RT-PCR reads again in MiXCR, with one record for every CDR3 protein. The sample has roughly 170,000 distinct CDR3 sequences; roughly 8.7% are singletons. This material consisted of non-naive T cells sorted from PBMCs, taken on the day of vaccination. The receptors derive from a man aged 45-60 years who received an inactivated influenza vaccine.

This clonotype was detected ten times or more. V and J are TRBV6-5 and TRBJ2-7, with 10 bases matching TRBD2. Germline CDR1 is MNHEY and CDR2 is SVGAGI. The CDR3 loop spans 15 amino acids. Losses at the gene ends were 4 bases for V and 4 bases for J; bases not matched to a gene: 7. The CDR3 spells CASSSSSGRTYEQYF. CDR3 sequence (DNA): TGTGCCAGCAGTTCGAGTAGCGGGAGGACGTACGAGCAGTACTTC.

The genes are TRBV4-2 and TRBJ1-5, with TRBD1 identical over 10 bases. Germline CDR1 and CDR2: LGHNA and YNFKEQ. The CDR3 length is 16 residues. After removal of 0 bases from V and 6 bases from J, the junction contained 5 bases not matched to a gene. The CDR3 spells CASSQETGTGVQPQHF. CDR3 in DNA: TGTGCCAGCAGCCAAGAGACCGGGACAGGGGTTCAGCCCCAGCATTTT.

This clonotype has ten or more counts. In DNA, the CDR3 is TGTGCCAGCAGCTTAGAGTTGGCGAATGAGCAGTTCTTC. Translating it yields CASSLELANEQFF. The V call is TRBV7-2, the J call TRBJ2-1; D remains ambiguous. The CDR3 covers 13 residues. Deletions cut 1 base from V and 7 bases from J, with 8 bases between. Germline V CDR1 and CDR2: SGHTA, FQGNSA.

The rearrangement uses TRBV20-1 and TRBJ2-3, with TRBD2 identical over 9 bases. The V gene end was trimmed by 0 bases and the J gene end by 6 bases; junction bases not matched to a gene: 7. This CDR3 contains 15 residues. The germline V gene has CDR1 DFQATT and CDR2 SNEGSKA (reference sequence). In DNA form, the CDR3 reads TGCAGTGCTAGAGATCAGGGACTAGCTCTGGATACGCAGTATTTT. Translating it yields CSARDQGLALDTQYF.

This clonotype was detected a few times. In nucleotides, the CDR3 is TGTGCCAGCAGCGGACAAGTTCCAGATACGCAGTATTTT. Translation gives CASSGQVPDTQYF. V and J are TRBV7-2 and TRBJ2-3, with D perhaps matching TRBD1 (5 bases). This CDR3 has 13 amino acids. CDR1 and CDR2 from the germline V gene are SGHTA and FQGNSA. The germline V and J ends were trimmed by 5 bases and 4 bases, with 10 bases remaining between them.

In this sample, this clonotype turned up many times. V gene TRBV20-1 combines with J gene TRBJ2-2; D is possibly TRBD1 (6 bases). Trimming shortened V by 1 base and J by 2 bases, and 8 bases separated the two germline ends. The germline V gene has CDR1 DFQATT and CDR2 SNEGSKA (reference sequence). The CDR3 sequence is 14 residues long. The CDR3 DNA is TGCAGTGCTAGAGGGGACACAAACACCGGGGAGCTGTTTTTT. Its protein product is CSARGDTNTGELFF.

The rearrangement links TRBV19 to TRBJ2-1, with 7 bases that match TRBD1. Looked up from germline, CDR1 is LNHDA and CDR2 is SQIVND (reference sequence). Trimming at V came to 7 bases and at J to 7 bases, leaving 10 bases not matched to a gene. The CDR3 extends over 14 amino acids. The CDR3 DNA follows: TGTGCCAGTAACTTGGACAGGTCGAATAATGAGCAGTTCTTC. This translates into CASNLDRSNNEQFF.